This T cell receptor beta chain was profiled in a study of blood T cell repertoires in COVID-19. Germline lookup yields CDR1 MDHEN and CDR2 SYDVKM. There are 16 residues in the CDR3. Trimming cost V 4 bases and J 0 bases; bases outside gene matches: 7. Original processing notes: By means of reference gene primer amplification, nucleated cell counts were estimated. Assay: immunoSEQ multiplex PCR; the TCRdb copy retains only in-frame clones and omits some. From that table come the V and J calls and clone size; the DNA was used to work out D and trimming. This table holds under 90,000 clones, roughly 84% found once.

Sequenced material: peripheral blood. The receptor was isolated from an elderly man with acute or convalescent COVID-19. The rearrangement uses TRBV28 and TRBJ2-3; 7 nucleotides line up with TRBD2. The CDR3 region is CASSSPAGASTDTQYF. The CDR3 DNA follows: TGTGCCAGCAGTTCCCCGGCGGGAGCTAGCACAGATACGCAGTATTTT.